The 27 T cell receptor beta chains listed next were all sequenced from one sample in a study of T cells in Graves' hyperthyroidism and ophthalmopathy. Researchers took RNA transcripts and amplified the TCR beta CDR3 regions from them. First-round RT-PCR targeting the TCR CDR3 was performed with the HTBI primer set. TCRdb itself ran the multiplex PCR reads through MiXCR, one entry per CDR3 protein. The profile shows some 530,000 distinct CDR3 sequences, approximately 23% of them singletons. Sequencing was done on a sample of blood. The receptors originated from a woman between 70 and 85 years old with Graves' ophthalmopathy.

This clonotype has a handful of counts. The chain is built from TRBV29-1 and TRBJ1-2, with a weak D call TRBD1 (5 bases). The CDR3 has 13 residues. Germline loops: CDR1 SQVTM, CDR2 ANQGSEA. V was shortened by 5 bases and J by 3 bases, with 13 bases between the two germline ends. CDR3 bases: TGCAGCGTTTCGACAGCAGGACACTATGGCTACACCTTC. It codes for CSVSTAGHYGYTF.

This clonotype was detected many times. The chain carries TRBV7-2 and TRBJ2-3; TRBD2 aligns across 9 bases. V shed 1 base and J 4 bases; nucleotides not matched to a gene: 9. In germline, CDR1 is SGHTA, CDR2 FQGNSA. This CDR3 has 17 residues. In nucleotides, the CDR3 is TGTGCCAGCAGCTTAGGTCTCCTAGCGGGATCTTCAGATACGCAGTATTTT. As protein: CASSLGLLAGSSDTQYF.

This clonotype has more than one count but fewer than ten. J is TRBJ1-1 and V is TRBV3-1; 9 nucleotides line up with TRBD1. The ends lost 5 bases at V and 6 bases at J; junction bases unmatched: 4. The CDR3 sequence is 13 residues long. The germline V gene has CDR1 LGHDT and CDR2 YNNKEL (reference sequence). The CDR3 protein is CASSSGQGSEAFF. For the CDR3, the DNA is TGTGCCAGCAGCTCGGGACAGGGCTCTGAAGCTTTCTTT.

This chain joins TRBV30 and TRBJ1-6; D possibly corresponds to TRBD1 (6 bases). Trimming cost V 0 bases and J 7 bases, with 13 bases left between them. This CDR3 has 15 residues. Germline V CDR1 and CDR2: GTSNPN, SVGIG (reference sequence). The CDR3 bases are TGTGCCTGGAGTGTACAGGGAGTCGAGAATTCACCCCTCCACTTT. Translation: CAWSVQGVENSPLHF.

This clonotype showed up just a few times. The V call is TRBV3-1, the J call TRBJ1-2; D is perhaps TRBD1 (5 bases). Trimming took off 10 bases at V and 5 bases at J, with 23 bases between the two ends. The CDR3 extends over 15 amino acids. Looked up from germline, CDR1 is LGHDT and CDR2 is YNNKEL (reference sequence). The CDR3 DNA is TGTGCCACCTTTTTTAGCCGGGACTCACATTATGGCTACACCTTC. Its protein product is CATFFSRDSHYGYTF.

There are a few counts of this clonotype. This chain connects TRBV6-6 to TRBJ2-7; TRBD1 matches 7 bases. Germline CDR1 reads MNHNY; CDR2 reads SVGAGI (reference sequence). The CDR3 length is 14 residues. The V segment lost 2 bases and the J segment 2 bases; nucleotides outside the gene matches: 3. In DNA form, the CDR3 reads TGTGCCAGCAGTTACACACAGGGGCCCTACGAGCAGTACTTC. Translating gives CASSYTQGPYEQYF.

This clonotype has more than one count but fewer than ten. V and J are TRBV25-1 and TRBJ2-1; 7 positions match TRBD2. The CDR3 has 15 amino acids. J was trimmed by 4 bases and V by 2 bases; bases with no gene match: 5. CDR1 is MGHDK, CDR2 SYGVNS, per germline. The DNA of the CDR3 is TGTGCCAGCAGTGAAAGGGTTAGCGGGTACAATGAGCAGTTCTTC. Its protein product is CASSERVSGYNEQFF.

The gene calls are TRBV30 and TRBJ2-7; perhaps TRBD1 as D (6 bases). The V end lost 3 bases, the J end lost 1 base, and 13 bases lay between the germline ends. This CDR3 spans 14 amino acids. Germline V lookup: CDR1 GTSNPN, CDR2 SVGIG (reference sequence). The CDR3 DNA follows: TGTGCCTGGAGCACAGGTGACAGGTCCTACGAGCAGTACTTC. It is translated as CAWSTGDRSYEQYF.

J is TRBJ2-1 and V is TRBV18; D unclear. The CDR3 extends over 17 amino acids. The germline V and J ends were trimmed by 3 bases and 0 bases, with 15 bases remaining between them. Germline V gives CDR1 KGHSH, CDR2 LQKENI. The CDR3 protein is CASSPFLARTSYNEQFF. The CDR3 nucleotides read TGTGCCAGCTCACCTTTCCTGGCGCGAACCTCCTACAATGAGCAGTTCTTC.

The chain is built from TRBV5-1 and TRBJ1-2; no reliable D call. The CDR3 is made up of 13 amino acids. Per the germline V gene, CDR1 is SGHRS and CDR2 is YFSETQ. Trimming stripped 2 bases from V and 1 base from J, with 6 bases between. The CDR3 loop reads CASSFNSNYGYTF. The CDR3, as DNA: TGCGCCAGCAGCTTTAACAGTAACTATGGCTACACCTTC.

In this sample, this clonotype turned up a few times. The chain has TRBV7-6 and TRBJ2-5; D uncertain. The germline V and J ends were trimmed by 2 bases and 3 bases, with 7 bases remaining between them. This CDR3 spans 13 amino acids. CDR1 and CDR2 from the germline V gene are SGHVS and FNYEAQ. The CDR3: CASSLYRKETQYF. The CDR3 coding sequence is TGTGCCAGCAGCTTATATAGAAAAGAGACCCAGTACTTC.

The genes are TRBV11-3 and TRBJ2-1; 7 bases map to TRBD2. J lost 0 bases, V lost 5 bases, and 10 bases had no gene match. CDR1 and CDR2 from the germline V gene are SGHNT and YENEEA. This CDR3 comprises 17 residues. CDR3 protein: CASSDGRQTSSYNEQFF. The CDR3, as DNA: TGTGCCAGCAGCGACGGGAGGCAGACAAGCTCCTACAATGAGCAGTTCTTC.

This clonotype showed up many times. The gene calls are TRBV7-2 and TRBJ2-3, with TRBD2 identical over 10 bases. Trimming took 11 bases from V and 1 from J; bases not matched to a gene: 12. This CDR3 has 16 amino acids. Looked up from germline, CDR1 is SGHTA and CDR2 is FQGNSA. In DNA form, the CDR3 reads TGTGCCGGAAGCGGGAGGGCTGATTGGCGCACAGATACGCAGTATTTT. This gives the protein CAGSGRADWRTDTQYF.

This clonotype occurred a few times. The rearrangement joins TRBV6-2 or TRBV6-3 to TRBJ2-7, with 10 positions matching TRBD2. The CDR3 totals 15 residues. Germline-derived CDR1 and CDR2 are MNHEY and SVGEGT. V lost 6 bases and J lost 4; bases outside the gene matches: 9. The CDR3 sequence: CASRRTGLASYEQYF. CDR3 nucleotides: TGTGCCAGCAGGAGAACGGGACTAGCGAGTTACGAGCAGTACTTC.

The V gene is TRBV29-1, the J gene TRBJ2-1; TRBD2 agrees at 7 bases. The junction had 10 bases not matched to a gene; V was cut back by 7 bases and J by 4 bases. There are 14 residues in the CDR3. CDR1 and CDR2 from the germline V gene are SQVTM and ANQGSEA. CDR3 in amino acids: CSGRDRGVYNEQFF. DNA for the CDR3: TGCAGCGGCAGGGACCGGGGGGTTTACAATGAGCAGTTCTTC.

This rearrangement joins TRBV10-2 to TRBJ2-5; maybe TRBD1 (6 bases). Trimming took off 0 bases at V and 7 bases at J, with 18 bases between the two ends. The CDR3 sequence is 16 residues long. Germline V lookup: CDR1 WSHSY, CDR2 SAAADI. CDR3 sequence reads: CASSESRVKSRGTQYF. The CDR3 bases are TGCGCCAGCAGTGAGTCGCGTGTCAAATCCAGGGGGACCCAGTACTTC.

The chain has TRBV19 and TRBJ1-3; no definite D call. V lost 5 bases and J lost 3, with 11 bases in between. CDR3 size: 14 residues. Germline assignment: CDR1 LNHDA and CDR2 SQIVND (reference sequence). The CDR3 loop reads CASSGQPNGNTIYF. CDR3 sequence (DNA): TGTGCCAGTAGTGGTCAACCCAATGGAAACACCATATATTTT. Supplemented by reference TRBV19 and TRBJ1-3, the full variable domain reads DGGITQSPKYLFRKEGQNVTLSCEQNLNHDAMYWYRQDPGQGLRLIYYSQIVNDFQKGDIAEGYSVSREKKESFPLTVTSAQKNPTAFYLCASSGQPNGNTIYFGEGSWLTVV.

This clonotype was detected many times. The genes are TRBV10-3 and TRBJ2-1, with 13 bases matching TRBD2. Germline V gives CDR1 ENHRY, CDR2 SYGVKD. The CDR3 extends over 15 amino acids. V lost 10 bases to trimming and J lost 0 bases; unmatched junction nucleotides: 3. CDR3 bases: TGTGCCACGGGACTAGCGGGGAGCTCCTACAATGAGCAGTTCTTC. Its protein product is CATGLAGSSYNEQFF.

This clonotype occurred a few times. V usage is TRBV5-1 and J usage is TRBJ2-1; D remains unclear. V lost 0 bases, J lost 5 bases, and 6 bases lay in between. Germline V lookup: CDR1 SGHRS, CDR2 YFSETQ. This CDR3 has 13 residues. The CDR3 sequence is CASSLESHNEQFF. CDR3 sequence (DNA): TGCGCCAGCAGCTTGGAATCGCACAATGAGCAGTTCTTC.

This clonotype occurred a few times. The chain employs TRBV10-1 and TRBJ2-2; D is unclear. The CDR3 consists of 14 residues. Germline CDR1 is WNHNN and CDR2 is SYGVQD (reference sequence). V was pared by 4 bases and J by 0 bases, with 6 bases between. This CDR3 reads CASSVDANTGELFF. DNA of the CDR3: TGCGCCAGCAGTGTGGACGCGAACACCGGGGAGCTGTTTTTT.

In this sample, this clonotype turned up a few times. This sequence joins TRBV12-5 and TRBJ1-5; TRBD1 might be the D (5 bases). V was pared by 6 bases and J by 7 bases, with 16 bases between. The CDR3 has 14 amino acids. Germline CDR1 and CDR2: LGHNT and FRNRAP. As DNA, the CDR3 is TGTGCTAGTGGCCGAGGGGAGGGGAGCCAGCCCCAGCATTTT. It encodes CASGRGEGSQPQHF.

V and J are TRBV7-2 and TRBJ1-1, with 7 bases matching TRBD1. With V trimmed by 3 bases and J by 7 bases, 2 bases remained unmatched. This CDR3 spans 12 amino acids. Germline lookup yields CDR1 SGHTA and CDR2 FQGNSA. The CDR3: CASSLDRCEAFF. The CDR3 nucleotides read TGTGCCAGCAGCTTGGACAGGTGTGAAGCTTTCTTT.

The chain combines TRBV7-9 with TRBJ2-5; unclear D gene. This CDR3 has 14 amino acids. In germline, CDR1 is SEHNR, CDR2 FQNEAQ (reference sequence). Trimming removed 11 bases from V and 5 bases from J, with 21 bases in between. The CDR3 bases are TGTGCCGCGTCCGGGTCGCGTGTGTCGGAGACCCAGTACTTC. Encoded protein: CAASGSRVSETQYF.

The rearrangement uses TRBV19 and TRBJ2-1, with TRBD2 identical over 13 bases. Germline CDR1 and CDR2: LNHDA and SQIVND (reference sequence). V lost 6 bases to trimming and J lost 0 bases; unmatched junction nucleotides: 5. The CDR3 runs to 17 residues. The CDR3 nucleotides read TGTGCCAGTAGGATCCGGACTAGCGGGAGCTCCTACAATGAGCAGTTCTTC. Translated, it gives CASRIRTSGSSYNEQFF.

V usage is TRBV18 and J usage is TRBJ1-1; no clear D gene. Germline values: CDR1 KGHSH, CDR2 LQKENI. V gave up 5 bases and J gave up 5 bases, with 12 bases separating them. The CDR3 runs 13 residues. The DNA for the CDR3 is TGTGCCAGCTCATCTACTGACGGGACTGAAGCTTTCTTT. Protein product: CASSSTDGTEAFF.

The J gene is TRBJ2-6, the V gene TRBV12-3 or TRBV12-4, with unresolved D. The CDR3 sequence is 12 residues long. V shed 8 bases and J shed 5 bases, with 7 bases lying between them. CDR3 bases: TGTGCCAGCTATTCTAGGGCCAACGTCCTGACTTTC. It encodes CASYSRANVLTF.

This clonotype came up a few times. The chain couples TRBV10-3 to TRBJ1-2, with a tentative D call TRBD1 (6 bases). The CDR3 runs 16 residues. CDR1 ENHRY and CDR2 SYGVKD come from the germline V gene. Trimming took off 4 bases at V and 4 bases at J, with 19 bases between the two ends. The CDR3 region is CAISAHTGRGPYGYTF. The CDR3 region has the DNA TGTGCCATCAGTGCGCATACAGGGAGAGGCCCCTATGGCTACACCTTC.